The 13 T cell receptor beta chains below all came from one sample that was sequenced in a study of blood T cell repertoires in COVID-19. The assay was immunoSEQ multiplex PCR, and TCRdb's table has in-frame clones only and misses some. In the table there are under 300,000 clones, roughly 80% of which are singletons. Sequenced sample: peripheral blood. These TCRs come from a young woman with acute or convalescent COVID-19.

V is TRBV7-9 and J is TRBJ1-3; D is unclear. Germline CDR1 reads SEHNR; CDR2 reads FQNEAQ (reference sequence). V lost 5 bases to trimming and J lost 2 bases, with 13 bases between them. The CDR3 loop spans 15 amino acids. In DNA form, the CDR3 reads TGTGCCAGCAGCCTTAAACCTGGCACTGGAAACACCATATATTTT. This translates into CASSLKPGTGNTIYF.

In this sample, this clone turned up many times. The chain is built from TRBV6-5 and TRBJ1-1; TRBD1 aligns across 7 bases. The CDR3 is 15 amino acids. Germline CDR1 and CDR2: MNHEY and SVGAGI. V trimming: 2 bases; J trimming: 3 bases; junction bases outside the gene matches: 6. Here the CDR3 reads CASSYIARGDTEAFF. The CDR3 DNA is TGTGCCAGCAGTTACATCGCCAGGGGGGACACTGAAGCTTTCTTT.

Only one count was recorded for this clone. This chain links TRBV7-9 with TRBJ1-2, with D perhaps TRBD1 (5 bases). V was clipped by 2 bases and J by 3 bases, with 7 bases between them. Germline V CDR1 and CDR2: SEHNR, FQNEAQ (reference sequence). The CDR3 is 13 residues long. The DNA for the CDR3 is TGTGCCAGCAGCTTAAGGGACTACTATGGCTACACCTTC. Translation gives CASSLRDYYGYTF.

The chain has TRBV29-1 and TRBJ1-1; no reliable D call. This CDR3 has 11 residues. Trimming took 6 bases from V and 0 from J, leaving 5 bases between them. Germline loops: CDR1 SQVTM, CDR2 ANQGSEA. For the CDR3, the DNA is TGCAGCGTACTCTTGAACACTGAAGCTTTCTTT. Translated: CSVLLNTEAFF. The variable domain in full, with the rest retrieved from reference TRBV29-1 and TRBJ1-1, is SAVISQKPSRDICQRGTSLTIQCQVDSQVTMMFWYRQQPGQSLTLIATANQGSEATYESGFVIDKFPISRPNLTFSTLTVSNMSPEDSSIYLCSVLLNTEAFFGQGTRLTVV.

This chain joins TRBV4-3 and TRBJ2-3; 8 bases match TRBD2. J gave up 2 bases and V 0 bases, and 7 bases lay outside the gene matches. This CDR3 comprises 17 residues. Germline lookup yields CDR1 LGHNA and CDR2 YSLEER. This chain's CDR3 is CASSQDRPGGLTDTQYF. CDR3 sequence (DNA): TGCGCCAGCAGCCAAGATAGGCCGGGAGGGCTCACAGATACGCAGTATTTT.

The chain uses TRBV10-3 and TRBJ2-3; 13 bases line up with TRBD2. From germline, CDR1 is ENHRY and CDR2 SYGVKD. The trim removed 4 bases at V and 2 bases at J, leaving 12 bases unmatched. The CDR3 is made up of 19 amino acids. For the CDR3, the DNA is TGTGCCATCAGTGCCCATCCTGGGACTAGCGGGATGTACACAGATACGCAGTATTTT. The encoded protein is CAISAHPGTSGMYTDTQYF.

J is TRBJ1-2 and V is TRBV5-8; 8 nucleotides line up with TRBD1. Germline V gene data show CDR1 as SGHTS and CDR2 as YDEGEE. The CDR3 extends over 19 amino acids. V trimming: 4 bases; J trimming: 0 bases; junction bases outside the gene matches: 17. CDR3 sequence (DNA): TGTGCCAGCAGCCTCTTTGGACAGGGAAGGATCACCTCTAACTATGGCTACACCTTC. It yields the protein CASSLFGQGRITSNYGYTF.

The chain uses TRBV19 and TRBJ2-7, with 7 bases fitting TRBD2. The CDR3 is 13 amino acids. V lost 4 bases to trimming and J lost 2 bases; unmatched junction nucleotides: 2. Germline CDR1 LNHDA, CDR2 SQIVND (reference sequence). CDR3 sequence: CASSKGLTYEQYF. In nucleotides, the CDR3 is TGTGCCAGTAGTAAGGGACTAACCTACGAGCAGTACTTC.

The CDR3 region is CASSRGTGSTDTQYF. The CDR3 DNA follows: TGTGCCAGCAGCCGCGGGACAGGGAGCACAGATACGCAGTATTTT. The chain employs TRBV5-4 and TRBJ2-3, with 9 bases fitting TRBD1. The CDR3 totals 15 residues. Trimming at V came to 4 bases and at J to 0 bases, leaving 3 bases not matched to a gene. The germline gives CDR1 SGHNT, CDR2 YYREEE (reference sequence).

This clone appeared a few times. The rearrangement joins TRBV7-9 to TRBJ1-2; D uncertain. CDR1 and CDR2 from the germline V gene are SEHNR and FQNEAQ (reference sequence). Trimming removed 2 bases at V and 2 bases at J, with 6 bases between. The CDR3 is 13 amino acids. CDR3 amino acids: CASSLMENYGYTF. The CDR3 DNA reads TGTGCCAGCAGCTTAATGGAGAACTATGGCTACACCTTC.

The CDR3 DNA follows: TGTGCCAGCAGTTTAGAGACAGGCCCTATTAATACGCAGTATTTT. Encoded protein: CASSLETGPINTQYF. The genes are TRBV28 and TRBJ2-3; a weak D match, TRBD1 (6 bases). Trimming shortened V by 2 bases and J by 7 bases, and 16 bases separated the two germline ends. Per germline, CDR1 MDHEN and CDR2 SYDVKM. The CDR3 totals 15 residues.

The J gene is TRBJ2-3, the V gene TRBV4-3, with 11 bases matching TRBD2. Germline V gene lookup returns CDR1 LGHNA and CDR2 YSLEER. Trimming took 0 bases from V and 4 from J; bases not matched to a gene: 15. The CDR3 loop spans 20 amino acids. In nucleotides, the CDR3 is TGCGCCAGCAGCCAAGATGTCGGCGATAGCGGGAGGGCCGTCGCAGATACGCAGTATTTT. It translates to CASSQDVGDSGRAVADTQYF.

This clone was picked up a small number of times. The chain employs TRBV6-6 and TRBJ2-1, with 14 positions matching TRBD2. The length of the CDR3 is 16 residues. Germline V gene lookup returns CDR1 MNHNY and CDR2 SVGAGI (reference sequence). V dropped 6 bases and J dropped 5; count of bases not matched to a gene: 6. The CDR3 coding sequence is TGTGCCAGCAGGAGACTAGCGGGAGGGTCCCACAATGAGCAGTTCTTC. It is translated as CASRRLAGGSHNEQFF.